This TCR beta chain was recorded in a study of blood T cell repertoires in COVID-19. Study context: COVID-19 samples collected from the United States, Italy and Spain covered acute and convalescent phases. Sample material is recorded as cDNA or gDNA derived from T cells, B-cell-depleted T cells, or PBMCs.

Trimming cost V 0 bases and J 4 bases, with 7 bases left between them. This CDR3 spans 14 amino acids. Germline-derived CDR1 and CDR2 are SGDLS and YYNGEE. Method: immunoSEQ multiplex PCR; TCRdb's copy keeps in-frame clones and lacks some. The sample yields about 37,000 clones, about 84% seen once. Sequencing used peripheral blood. The TCR sequence derives from a man aged 65-85 years with COVID-19, enrolled during active disease. The rearrangement uses TRBV9 and TRBJ1-4, with unresolved D. CDR3 in amino acids: CASSVAGSNEKLFF. In DNA, the CDR3 is TGTGCCAGCAGCGTAGCTGGCAGTAATGAAAAACTGTTTTTT.